The T cell receptor (beta chain) under discussion was sequenced for a study of human T cells and chemical hapten exposure. Background on the study: TCR yields per sample varied, mainly owing to small pooled library volume differences.

In the library, unique molecular identifiers were attached to individual cDNA molecules. MiXCR was run by TCRdb on the RACE reads, yielding one entry per CDR3 protein. The data show tens of thousands of distinct CDR3 sequences, over 8.5% seen once. The time point here: healthy volunteer bleed at 6 weeks. Extraction of total RNA was performed on unfractionated whole blood. CDR1 SNHLY and CDR2 FYNNEI come from the germline V gene. V gave up 6 bases and J gave up 6 bases; unmatched junction bases: 10. This CDR3 contains 17 residues. The sample holds a few counts of this clonotype. The chain uses TRBV2 and TRBJ2-4, with TRBD2 identical over 14 bases. Input material: whole blood. The origin of this receptor is a male donor in good health. Some clones in this sample may be carry-over from other donors' samples. The CDR3 coding sequence is TGTGCCAGCAGAACCGGGACTAGCGGGAGTCCCCTAAACATTCAGTACTTC. It encodes CASRTGTSGSPLNIQYF. Complete variable domain (other parts from reference TRBV2 and TRBJ2-4): EPEVTQTPSHQVTQMGQEVILRCVPISNHLYFYWYRQILGQKVEFLVSFYNNEISEKSEIFDDQFSVERPDGSNFTLKIRSTKLEDSAMYFCASRTGTSGSPLNIQYFGAGTRLSVL.